This TCR beta chain was identified in a study of blood T cell repertoires in COVID-19. At the level of the study: Spain, Italy and the United States supplied samples that represented acute and convalescent COVID-19. From T cells, B-cell-depleted T cells, or PBMCs came the material, which was cDNA or gDNA.

The V end was cut by 4 bases, the J end by 0 bases, with 9 bases between. From germline, CDR1 is PRHDT and CDR2 FYEKMQ (reference sequence). This CDR3 region has 15 residues. Original processing methods: It was from reference gene primer amplification that nucleated cell counts were estimated. The table came from immunoSEQ multiplex PCR; TCRdb's copy has only in-frame clones and leaves some out. D and trimming come from the DNA, and the V and J calls and clone size come from that table. The profile shows hundreds of thousands of clones, about 88% of them singletons. The receptor's source is a man aged 40-50 years with acute or convalescent COVID-19. The sample comprised peripheral blood. The chain recombines TRBV13 with TRBJ2-2; tentative D call: TRBD2 (5 bases). The CDR3 region is CASSSAGANTGELFF. CDR3 DNA: TGTGCCAGCAGCTCCGCCGGGGCGAACACCGGGGAGCTGTTTTTT.